The rows below give T cell receptor beta chains drawn from one sample of a study of blood T cell repertoires in COVID-19. The method was immunoSEQ multiplex PCR; TCRdb's version includes in-frame clones alone and lacks a portion of them. There are some 300,000 clones in the sample; 70% to 90% occur only once, and 5.5% to 8% lies in the top ten. The specimen sequenced was peripheral blood. The receptors stem from a woman aged 45 to 65 with COVID-19, enrolled during active disease. Both conserved end residues are part of each CDR3. A D gene is named only where the DNA matches it firmly. Size tells how often a clone was seen (once, few, many) or the class of an expanded clone, and some rows leave it out.

v_gene	abundance	j_gene	d_gene	CDR3nt	CDR3aa
TRBV5-5	-	TRBJ1-1	-	TGTGCCAGCAGCTTGGGGGCAGGGTCTGAAGCTTTCTTT	CASSLGAGSEAFF
TRBV7-9	-	TRBJ2-2	-	TGTGCCAGCAGCTTAGTTTCAGGGGTAGGCACCGGGGAGCTGTTTTTT	CASSLVSGVGTGELFF
TRBV7-9	-	TRBJ2-4	-	TGTGCCAGCAGCTTAGCGCGTTTGGACATGGCCAAAAACATTCAGTACTTC	CASSLARLDMAKNIQYF
TRBV9	-	TRBJ2-2	TRBD1	TGTGCCAGCAGCCCTCGCGGGACAGGTGACACCGGGGAGCTGTTTTTT	CASSPRGTGDTGELFF
TRBV5-1	-	TRBJ2-1	TRBD2	TGCGCCAGCAGCTTGCGGGGACTAGCCACTGACTCCTACAATGAGCAGTTCTTC	CASSLRGLATDSYNEQFF
TRBV7-2	-	TRBJ2-1	TRBD2	TGTGCCAGCAGCTTATGGACTAGCGGGAACAATGAGCAGTTCTTC	CASSLWTSGNNEQFF
TRBV14	-	TRBJ1-2	-	TGTGCCAGCAGCCAAGGAATCGGTGGCTACACCTTC	CASSQGIGGYTF
TRBV10-2	-	TRBJ2-1	TRBD2	TGCGCCAGCAGTGCCTCAGCTAGCGGTTCCATTTACAATGAGCAGTTCTTC	CASSASASGSIYNEQFF
TRBV4-1	once	TRBJ1-3	-	TGCGCCAGCAGCCAAGACCGTTACTCTGGAAACACCATATATTTT	CASSQDRYSGNTIYF
TRBV4-1	-	TRBJ2-7	-	TGCGCCAGCAGCCAAGATTGGGCAGGCCCTCCCTACGAGCAGTACTTC	CASSQDWAGPPYEQYF
TRBV11-3	-	TRBJ2-3	TRBD2	TGTGCCAGCAGCTTAGGACTAGCGGGAGTTGGGGCGGCAGATACGCAGTATTTT	CASSLGLAGVGAADTQYF
TRBV7-8	-	TRBJ1-1	-	TGTGCCAGCAGCACCGCGGACACTGAAGCTTTCTTT	CASSTADTEAFF
TRBV19	-	TRBJ2-1	-	TGTGCCAGTAGTATTACGGGCGGCGGGATCTACAATGAGCAGTTCTTC	CASSITGGGIYNEQFF
TRBV7-2	-	TRBJ1-5	TRBD1	TGTGCCAGCAGCTTGGGACAGGGGGCGCGGGTTCCGCCCCAGCATTTT	CASSLGQGARVPPQHF
TRBV7-9	-	TRBJ1-3	TRBD1	TGTGCCAGCAGCCCCTCCTCCCGGGACAGGGTGGTAAACACCATATATTTT	CASSPSSRDRVVNTIYF
TRBV19	-	TRBJ1-1	-	TGTGCCAGTAGCCAAACGTTGGGGGCGGGGAACACTGAAGCTTTCTTT	CASSQTLGAGNTEAFF
TRBV5-4	-	TRBJ2-5	TRBD2	TGTGCCAGCAGTCCTAGCGGGAGGGCCGGAGAGACCCAGTACTTC	CASSPSGRAGETQYF
TRBV7-9	-	TRBJ1-4	-	TGTGCCAGCAGCTTAGTTTTCGGGGTCGGAAAACTGTTTTTT	CASSLVFGVGKLFF
TRBV7-3	-	TRBJ2-1	TRBD2	TGTGCCAGCAGCCCGGGGGGGACCTACACTGAGCAGTTCTTC	CASSPGGTYTEQFF
TRBV30	-	TRBJ1-4	-	TGTGCCTGGGGGAGGTCTAATGAAAAACTGTTTTTT	CAWGRSNEKLFF
TRBV9	-	TRBJ1-3	-	TGTGCCAGCAGCGTAGGGACAGCCTCTGGAAACACCATATATTTT	CASSVGTASGNTIYF
TRBV27	-	TRBJ2-7	-	TGTGCCAGCAGTAGTGAGAGGTACGAGCAGTACTTC	CASSSERYEQYF
TRBV7-9	-	TRBJ2-2	-	TGTGCCAGCAGCTTAGTTTCAGGGGACACCGGGGAGCTGTTTTTT	CASSLVSGDTGELFF
TRBV4-1	-	TRBJ2-1	TRBD1	TGCGCCAGCAGCCAGACCGGGACAGGGCTAAACAATGAGCAGTTCTTC	CASSQTGTGLNNEQFF
TRBV2	few	TRBJ1-2	TRBD1	TGTGCCTTAACGGACAGGGCGGATGGCTACACCTTC	CALTDRADGYTF
TRBV30	-	TRBJ2-5	TRBD2	TGTGCCTGGAGTGTACCTGGACTAGCGGGAGGTGAGACCCAGTACTTC	CAWSVPGLAGGETQYF
TRBV10-1	-	TRBJ2-1	TRBD2	TGCGCCAGCAGTGACCCCGGGACTAGCGGGAGTAATGAGCAGTTCTTC	CASSDPGTSGSNEQFF
TRBV19	-	TRBJ2-1	TRBD2	TGTGCCAGTAGTATTCTCGGGCTAGCGGGAGGGCCTGAGAACAATGAGCAGTTCTTC	CASSILGLAGGPENNEQFF
TRBV19	-	TRBJ2-1	TRBD2	TGTGCCAGTAGGCCAGCTGGGGGACTAGCGGGAGTTGAGCAGTTCTTC	CASRPAGGLAGVEQFF
TRBV5-1	-	TRBJ2-2	-	TGCGCCAGCAGCTTGGTTCCGGGCACCGGGGAGCTGTTTTTT	CASSLVPGTGELFF
TRBV13	-	TRBJ1-5	TRBD1	TGTGCCAGCAGCCAAGACAGGGGATTGCAGCCCCAGCATTTT	CASSQDRGLQPQHF
TRBV29-1	-	TRBJ1-2	TRBD1	TGCAGCGCCGAAACAGGGGGCAACTATGGCTACACCTTC	CSAETGGNYGYTF
TRBV24-1	-	TRBJ2-1	-	TGTGCCACCAGTGATTTGGCGGTCAATGAGCAGTTCTTC	CATSDLAVNEQFF
TRBV7-2	-	TRBJ1-6	-	TGTGCCAGCAGCTTAGCATTGTCCCACTATAATTCACCCCTCCACTTT	CASSLALSHYNSPLHF
TRBV11-2	-	TRBJ2-7	-	TGTGCCAGCAGCCCCCAATTAACAGGCGAGCAGTACTTC	CASSPQLTGEQYF